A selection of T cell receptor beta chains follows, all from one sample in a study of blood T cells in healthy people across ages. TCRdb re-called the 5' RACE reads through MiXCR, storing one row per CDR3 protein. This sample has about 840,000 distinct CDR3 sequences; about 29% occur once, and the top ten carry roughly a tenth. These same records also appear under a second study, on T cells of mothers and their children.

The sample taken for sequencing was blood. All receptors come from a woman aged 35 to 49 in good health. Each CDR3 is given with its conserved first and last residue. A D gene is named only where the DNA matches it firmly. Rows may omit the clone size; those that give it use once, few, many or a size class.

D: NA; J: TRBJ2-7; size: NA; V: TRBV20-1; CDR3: CSARWESYEQYF; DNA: TGCAGTGCTAGGTGGGAAAGTTACGAGCAGTACTTC
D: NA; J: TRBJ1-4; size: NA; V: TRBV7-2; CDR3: CASSLEGLGRGKLFF; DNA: TGTGCCAGCAGCTTAGAGGGACTGGGGAGGGGAAAACTGTTTTTT
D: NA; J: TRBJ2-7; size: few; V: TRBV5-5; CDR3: CAGSLQSGTPYEQYF; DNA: TGTGCCGGCAGCCTCCAATCCGGTACCCCCTACGAGCAGTACTTC
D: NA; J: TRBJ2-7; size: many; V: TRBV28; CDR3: CASIGVPSYEQYF; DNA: TGTGCCAGCATAGGGGTCCCCTCCTACGAGCAGTACTTC
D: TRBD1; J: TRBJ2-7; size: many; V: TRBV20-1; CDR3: CSGRDRPYEQYF; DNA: TGCAGTGGAAGGGACAGACCCTACGAGCAGTACTTC
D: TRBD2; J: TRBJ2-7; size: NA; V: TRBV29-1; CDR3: CSVSSKAGGPYEQYF; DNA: TGCAGCGTTTCCTCTAAAGCGGGAGGGCCCTACGAGCAGTACTTC
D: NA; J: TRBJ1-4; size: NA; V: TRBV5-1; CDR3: CASSQRNQPGGGEKLFF; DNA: TGCGCCAGCAGCCAACGAAACCAACCCGGGGGTGGCGAAAAACTGTTTTTT
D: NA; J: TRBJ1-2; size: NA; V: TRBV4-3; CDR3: CASSPLSRAQAVTF; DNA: TGCGCCAGCAGCCCCCTTTCCCGTGCACAGGCGGTCACCTTC
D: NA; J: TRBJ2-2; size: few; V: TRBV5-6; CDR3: CAGSLGADPSRTGGLFF; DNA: TGTGCCGGCAGCTTGGGGGCAGACCCCTCGAGAACCGGGGGGCTGTTTTTT
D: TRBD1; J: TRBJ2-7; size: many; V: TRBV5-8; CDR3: CASSWLRTGEGYEQYF; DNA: TGTGCCAGCAGCTGGCTTCGGACAGGGGAAGGCTACGAGCAGTACTTC
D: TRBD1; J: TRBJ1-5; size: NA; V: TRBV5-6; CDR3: CASSHRTDRNQPQHF; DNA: TGTGCCAGCAGCCATCGAACGGACAGGAATCAGCCCCAGCATTTT
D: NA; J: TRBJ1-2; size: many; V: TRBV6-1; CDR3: CASSEAPVYGYTF; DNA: TGTGCCAGCAGTGAAGCGCCAGTCTATGGCTACACCTTC
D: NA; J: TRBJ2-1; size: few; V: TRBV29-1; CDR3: CRVTGAYNEQFF; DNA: TGCAGAGTGACAGGAGCCTACAATGAGCAGTTCTTC
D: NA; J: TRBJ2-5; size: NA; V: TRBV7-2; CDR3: CASGRTKETQYF; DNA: TGTGCCAGCGGCAGGACTAAAGAGACCCAGTACTTC
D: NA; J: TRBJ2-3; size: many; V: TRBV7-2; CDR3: CASSLLDSHTDTQYF; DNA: TGTGCCAGCAGCTTATTGGACAGCCACACAGATACGCAGTATTTT
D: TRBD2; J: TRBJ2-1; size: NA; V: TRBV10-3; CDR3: CAISGGLVAGKTSYNKQFF; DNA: TGTGCCATCAGTGGGGGTTTGGTAGCGGGTAAGACTAGCTACAATAAGCAGTTCTTC
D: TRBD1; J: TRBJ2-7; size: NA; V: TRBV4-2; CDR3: CASSQEVGQGAVYEQYF; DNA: TGTGCCAGCAGCCAAGAGGTGGGACAGGGGGCCGTTTACGAGCAGTACTTC
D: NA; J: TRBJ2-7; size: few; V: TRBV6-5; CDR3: CASSEIPRSYEQYF; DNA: TGTGCCAGCAGTGAAATCCCCCGCTCCTACGAGCAGTACTTC